What follows are 21 T cell receptor beta chains derived from one specimen sequenced in a study of CD8+CD57+ T cells in acquired aplastic anemia. Both TCR beta VDJ combination and CDR3 sequence profiling were carried out. Genomic DNA was the template for this profiling. One entry per CDR3 protein results from TCRdb running MiXCR on the reads. The sample has about 190,000 distinct CDR3 sequences, approximately 50% seen once; the top ten hold 15% to 20%. The sample was sorted CD4+, CD8+, or CD8+CD57+ T cells (not recorded which) from PBMCs. These receptors were taken from a human donor in good health, serving as a control.

This chain joins TRBV18 and TRBJ1-2, with a possible D match to TRBD1 (5 bases). The CDR3 has 15 amino acids. With 3 bases removed from V and 9 bases from J, the gap between germline ends came to 20 bases. In germline, CDR1 is KGHSH, CDR2 LQKENI. The CDR3 loop reads CASSPPGARESSYTF. The CDR3 region has the DNA TGTGCCAGCTCACCCCCCGGGGCCAGGGAGTCGAGCTACACCTTC. Using reference TRBV18 and TRBJ1-2 for the parts outside the CDR3, the full variable domain is NAGVMQNPRHLVRRRGQEARLRCSPMKGHSHVYWYRQLPEEGLKFMVYLQKENIIDESGMPKERFSAEFPKEGPSILRIQQVVRGDSAAYFCASSPPGARESSYTFGSGTRLTVV.

This CDR3 reads CASSNVAGYGYTF. The CDR3 DNA reads as TGTGCCAGCTCGAACGTGGCGGGATATGGCTACACCTTC. The chain employs TRBV2 and TRBJ1-2; no clear D. This CDR3 spans 13 amino acids. From germline, CDR1 is SNHLY and CDR2 FYNNEI. V was cut by 8 bases and J by 5 bases, with 15 bases left in between.

This clonotype was counted once. CDR3 DNA: TGTGCCACCAGTGATCGGGGGGCCACAGATACGCAGTATTTT. It is translated as CATSDRGATDTQYF. The rearrangement links TRBV24-1 to TRBJ2-3, with D possibly being TRBD2 (7 bases). The V end lost 3 bases, the J end lost 2 bases, and 8 bases lay between the germline ends. The germline gives CDR1 KGHDR, CDR2 SFDVKD. The CDR3 is 14 residues long.

The chain is built from TRBV2 and TRBJ2-7; the D gene is possibly TRBD2 (5 bases). Germline values: CDR1 SNHLY, CDR2 FYNNEI. The CDR3 covers 13 residues. V lost 5 bases to trimming and J lost 6 bases, with 14 bases between them. The DNA of the CDR3 is TGTGCCAGCAGTACCGGCGGACTCATCGAGCAGTACTTC. Translation: CASSTGGLIEQYF.

This clonotype has a count of ten or more. The gene calls are TRBV6-2 or TRBV6-3 and TRBJ1-2; D is perhaps TRBD1 (5 bases). This CDR3 has 12 residues. The V gene lost 6 bases and the J gene lost 8 bases, with 13 bases spanning the gap. Germline-derived CDR1 and CDR2 are MNHEY and SVGEGT. In nucleotides, the CDR3 is TGTGCCAGCAGCCGACGACAGAGCGGCTACACCTTC. Its protein is CASSRRQSGYTF.

This clonotype has at least ten counts. The chain is built from TRBV7-3 and TRBJ2-2; the D call may be TRBD1 or TRBD2 (5 bases each). This CDR3 is built from 17 residues. Germline loops: CDR1 SGHTA, CDR2 FQGTGA. CDR3 sequence reads: CATSESGLAGSTGELFF. Here the CDR3 DNA reads TGTGCAACGTCAGAGTCAGGGCTGGCTGGGAGTACCGGGGAGCTGTTTTTT.

V and J are TRBV7-9 and TRBJ2-7, with D hard to call. The CDR3 sequence is 13 residues long. V gave up 5 bases and J gave up 3 bases, with 11 bases separating them. Germline CDR1 reads SEHNR; CDR2 reads FQNEAQ (reference sequence). CDR3 protein: CASSPSQYYEQYF. In nucleotides, the CDR3 is TGTGCCAGCAGCCCCAGCCAATACTACGAGCAGTACTTC.

The chain recombines TRBV2 with TRBJ1-5; no reliable D call. The CDR3 length is 13 residues. Germline CDR1 SNHLY, CDR2 FYNNEI. The V end was cut by 8 bases, the J end by 7 bases, with 15 bases between. As DNA, the CDR3 is TGTGCCAGCGGAAGTCGAGGTAGCCAGCCCCAGCATTTT. It specifies CASGSRGSQPQHF.

This clonotype has just one count. The V gene is TRBV29-1, the J gene TRBJ2-7; 8 bases are a match to TRBD1. Trimming took 7 bases from V and 3 from J; bases not matched to a gene: 8. Germline V gene data show CDR1 as SQVTM and CDR2 as ANQGSEA. This CDR3 comprises 13 residues. The CDR3 DNA follows: TGCAGCGCTGGACAGGGAAGATACTACGAGCAGTACTTC. It is translated as CSAGQGRYYEQYF.

The CDR3 spells CASNEQSRLLGYTF. CDR3 coding DNA: TGTGCCAGCAACGAACAAAGTAGACTCCTTGGCTACACCTTC. The chain uses TRBV28 and TRBJ1-2; D unclear. V was shortened by 7 bases and J by 7 bases, with 19 bases between the two germline ends. The V gene's germline CDR1 is MDHEN and CDR2 SYDVKM. This CDR3 region has 14 residues.

This clonotype came up many times. The chain links TRBV6-2 or TRBV6-3 to TRBJ1-3, with D possibly matching TRBD1 (5 bases). The length of the CDR3 is 15 residues. Germline V gives CDR1 MNHEY, CDR2 SVGEGT. Trimming shortened V by 6 bases and J by 0 bases, and 12 bases separated the two germline ends. Written as DNA, the CDR3 is TGTGCCAGCAGCCTGGGACGGAACTCTGGAAACACCATATATTTT. Translating gives CASSLGRNSGNTIYF.

This clonotype was counted ten times or more. The rearrangement links TRBV4-1 to TRBJ2-2, with D possibly called TRBD1 or TRBD2 (5 bases each). Germline CDR1 reads MGHRA; CDR2 reads YSYEKL. The CDR3 has 16 residues. V lost 4 bases to trimming and J lost 1 base, with 13 bases between them. The DNA of the CDR3 is TGCGCCAGCAGCCTAGGACTGACAGAGAACACCGGGGAGCTGTTTTTT. Amino acid sequence: CASSLGLTENTGELFF.

This clonotype has more than one count but fewer than ten. The chain is built from TRBV12-3 or TRBV12-4 and TRBJ2-7; 13 nucleotides agree with TRBD2. The CDR3 extends over 15 amino acids. The V gene end was trimmed by 6 bases and the J gene end by 3 bases; junction bases not matched to a gene: 5. The CDR3 region has the DNA TGTGCCAGCAGATGGACTAGCGGGGGAGACTACGAGCAGTACTTC. Its protein product is CASRWTSGGDYEQYF.

There are a few counts of this clonotype. V gene TRBV12-5 combines with J gene TRBJ2-3; D is unclear. CDR3 length: 11 residues. V lost 6 bases to trimming and J lost 8 bases, with 9 bases between them. Per germline, CDR1 LGHNT and CDR2 FRNRAP. CDR3: CASGRDGTQYF. The DNA for the CDR3 is TGTGCTAGTGGACGAGACGGTACGCAGTATTTT.

By share, this clonotype ranks as medium-sized (0.01 to 0.1%). This chain joins TRBV7-3 and TRBJ1-2, with 8 nucleotides matching TRBD1. Trimming removed 2 bases from V and 6 bases from J; junction bases left unmatched: 5. This CDR3 has 14 residues. Looked up from germline, CDR1 is SGHTA and CDR2 is FQGTGA. The CDR3 nucleotides are TGTGCCAGCAGCTTATACGGGACAGGAGATGGCTACACCTTC. It yields the protein CASSLYGTGDGYTF.

The rearrangement links TRBV7-9 to TRBJ2-5, with 8 bases fitting TRBD1. CDR1 and CDR2 from the germline V gene are SEHNR and FQNEAQ (reference sequence). There are 17 residues in the CDR3. Losses at the gene ends were 3 bases for V and 4 bases for J; bases not matched to a gene: 13. CDR3 in DNA: TGTGCCAGCAGCTTCGGGGGACAGGCCACCGGGGCAGAGACCCAGTACTTC. This translates into CASSFGGQATGAETQYF.

V is TRBV29-1 and J is TRBJ2-1; possible D gene TRBD1, 5 bases. The CDR3 has 14 amino acids. Between the trimmed V and J ends, which lost 7 bases and 4 bases, there was a span of 17 bases. CDR1 and CDR2 from the germline V gene are SQVTM and ANQGSEA. In DNA, the CDR3 is TGCAGCGCCGATAGGGGTGGATGGTACAATGAGCAGTTCTTC. Protein product: CSADRGGWYNEQFF.

The rearrangement uses TRBV7-6 and TRBJ1-6; unclear D gene. The CDR3 is made up of 14 amino acids. V dropped 5 bases and J dropped 5 bases, with 10 bases sitting between them. Looked up from germline, CDR1 is SGHVS and CDR2 is FNYEAQ. The CDR3 sequence is CASSPSRNNSPLHF. CDR3 sequence (DNA): TGTGCCAGCAGCCCCAGTCGGAATAATTCACCCCTCCACTTT.

Here the CDR3 DNA reads TGTGCCAGCAGCTTCTTCAGGGCCTGGAACACTGAAGCTTTCTTT. This translates into CASSFFRAWNTEAFF. This chain links TRBV7-9 with TRBJ1-1, with TRBD1 as a possible D gene (5 bases). This CDR3 is built from 15 residues. V shed 3 bases and J shed 1 base, with 12 bases lying between them. Looked up from germline, CDR1 is SEHNR and CDR2 is FQNEAQ (reference sequence).

This clonotype was recorded many times. This chain connects TRBV20-1 to TRBJ1-6; TRBD1 agrees at 10 bases. The CDR3 has 16 residues. Trimming at V came to 1 base and at J to 10 bases, leaving 10 bases not matched to a gene. Germline values: CDR1 DFQATT, CDR2 SNEGSKA (reference sequence). CDR3 in amino acids: CSARGTGGYGGSPLHF. The CDR3 DNA is TGCAGTGCTAGAGGGACAGGGGGTTACGGAGGCTCACCCCTCCACTTT.

Ten or more counts support this clonotype. The chain employs TRBV6-1 and TRBJ1-1; D is ambiguous. Germline V gene sequence: CDR1 MNHNS, CDR2 SASEGT. The CDR3 contains 16 residues. V lost 7 bases and J 3 bases, leaving 21 bases between the germline ends. CDR3 DNA sequence: TGTGCCAGCACCTATAGCGTAGTAGGGAGGGACACTGAAGCTTTCTTT. The encoded protein is CASTYSVVGRDTEAFF.